One and the same sample provided the 19 T cell receptor beta chains below, sequenced in a study of T-cell reconstitution after alpha-beta-depleted transplantation in children. Findings and caveats of the study: T-cell numbers and diversity, one year after transplant, stemmed largely from T cells that were newly produced.

Their cognate antigens are unknown. TCRbeta library construction was performed incorporating unique molecular identifiers. TCRdb used MiXCR to reprocess the PCR reads, holding one entry per CDR3 protein. This sample has 330,000 or so distinct CDR3 sequences, with roughly 8.2% found just once. The material sequenced was peripheral blood, taken 360 days after TCRalphabeta/CD19-depleted stem cell transplant. These receptors all stem from a female patient aged 2 to 10 who had a stem cell transplant for Fanconi anemia, so the T cells may come from the graft donor.

This chain links TRBV28 with TRBJ2-7; 12 bases are shared with TRBD2. The V gene end was trimmed by 3 bases and the J gene end by 0 bases; junction bases not matched to a gene: 3. The germline CDR1 and CDR2 sequences are MDHEN and SYDVKM. The CDR3 spans 16 residues. The CDR3 is CASSFLAGGSSYEQYF. In DNA, the CDR3 is TGTGCCAGCAGTTTTCTAGCGGGAGGGTCCTCCTACGAGCAGTACTTC. Full variable domain (remainder filled in from reference TRBV28 and TRBJ2-7): DVKVTQSSRYLVKRTGEKVFLECVQDMDHENMFWYRQDPGLGLRLIYFSYDVKMKEKGDIPEGYSVSREKKERFSLILESASTNQTSMYLCASSFLAGGSSYEQYFGPGTRLTVT.

The rearrangement uses TRBV5-1 and TRBJ1-4; no reliable D call. Germline CDR1 reads SGHRS; CDR2 reads YFSETQ. The CDR3 runs 16 residues. Trimming took off 2 bases at V and 8 bases at J, with 19 bases between the two ends. The CDR3 region has the DNA TGCGCCAGCAGCTTTAGTGTTCTAGGGATAGGAGAAAAACTGTTTTTT. Amino acid sequence: CASSFSVLGIGEKLFF.

This chain links TRBV7-2 with TRBJ2-1, with D perhaps matching TRBD2 (5 bases). The CDR3 consists of 15 residues. CDR1 is SGHTA, CDR2 FQGNSA, per germline. With 5 bases removed from V and 4 bases from J, the gap between germline ends came to 15 bases. The CDR3 is CASSIGLAPYNEQFF. DNA of the CDR3: TGTGCCAGCAGCATAGGTCTAGCCCCATACAATGAGCAGTTCTTC.

This clonotype was counted at least ten times. The chain links TRBV5-1 to TRBJ1-3; possibly TRBD1 for D (6 bases). CDR1 and CDR2 (germline): SGHRS, YFSETQ. V lost 4 bases and J 3 bases, leaving 11 bases between the germline ends. This CDR3 contains 14 residues. CDR3 residues: CASSQGQLGNTIYF. The CDR3 coding sequence is TGCGCCAGCAGCCAAGGACAGCTTGGAAACACCATATATTTT.

As concerns this clonotype: A read error may be the cause here, since a much bigger clone is one base away. This sequence joins TRBV10-3 and TRBJ1-1, with a weak D call TRBD1 (6 bases). The CDR3 runs to 17 residues. V was clipped by 1 base and J by 4 bases, with 19 bases between them. In germline, CDR1 is ENHRY, CDR2 SYGVKD. The CDR3 is CAISEYRDSRGVTEAFF. The CDR3, as DNA: TGTGCCATCAGTGAGTACAGGGACTCAAGGGGCGTCACTGAAGCTTTCTTT.

This clonotype was seen many times. The junction does not match germline at one end; this may be a read error. The genes are TRBV20-1 and TRBJ2-5; D might be TRBD1 or TRBD2, each matching 5 bases. Germline V CDR1 and CDR2: DFQATT, SNEGSKA (reference sequence). This CDR3 has 18 amino acids. The CDR3 region is CSARDFGDQSWVQGTQYF. The DNA of the CDR3 is TGCAGTGCTAGAGATTTCGGGGACCAATCCTGGGTCCAAGGGACCCAGTACTTC.

In this sample, this clonotype turned up many times. The chain combines TRBV5-4 with TRBJ1-3; a possible D gene is TRBD1 (5 bases). Trimming took off 0 bases at V and 0 bases at J, with 19 bases between the two ends. Germline-derived CDR1 and CDR2 are SGHNT and YYREEE (reference sequence). The length of the CDR3 is 19 residues. The CDR3 sequence: CASSLGRMGVLSSGNTIYF. The CDR3 nucleotides read TGTGCCAGCAGCTTGGGGAGGATGGGGGTCCTGAGCTCTGGAAACACCATATATTTT.

The gene calls are TRBV11-1 and TRBJ2-5, with 10 bases identical to TRBD2. The CDR3 spans 15 residues. From germline, CDR1 is SGHAT and CDR2 FQDESV (reference sequence). Trimming took 0 bases from V and 4 from J; bases not matched to a gene: 2. The CDR3 loop reads CASSLAASGGETQYF. As DNA, the CDR3 is TGTGCCAGCAGCTTAGCGGCTAGCGGGGGAGAGACCCAGTACTTC.

This clonotype was detected ten times or more. The CDR3 DNA follows: TGCGCCAGCTGGACAGGGGGCATCTACGAGCAGTACTTC. Amino acid sequence: CASWTGGIYEQYF. V usage is TRBV10-2 and J usage is TRBJ2-7; TRBD1 aligns across 11 bases. V gave up 8 bases and J gave up 3 bases; unmatched junction bases: 3. The CDR3 spans 13 residues. Per germline, CDR1 WSHSY and CDR2 SAAADI.

This clonotype was observed a few times. The CDR3 loop is CSARKGGYGYTF. For the CDR3, the DNA is TGCAGTGCTAGGAAGGGGGGCTATGGCTACACCTTC. The chain links TRBV20-1 to TRBJ1-2, with D maybe TRBD1 (6 bases). V was pared by 3 bases and J by 4 bases, with 9 bases between. This CDR3 has 12 amino acids. The germline V gene encodes CDR1 DFQATT and CDR2 SNEGSKA (reference sequence).

The rearrangement joins TRBV6-1 to TRBJ2-1, with D possibly being TRBD1 (5 bases). The CDR3 runs to 16 residues. Germline CDR1 MNHNS, CDR2 SASEGT. The V and J ends lost 2 bases and 2 bases respectively, with 13 bases between them. The CDR3 DNA reads as TGTGCCAGCAGTGAATTTGGTCTAGGGGCCTACAATGAGCAGTTCTTC. Translated: CASSEFGLGAYNEQFF.

This clonotype was seen once. This chain uses TRBV7-2 with TRBJ1-2, with no clear D. This CDR3 has 14 amino acids. Trimming removed 5 bases at V and 2 bases at J, with 12 bases between. The germline V gene has CDR1 SGHTA and CDR2 FQGNSA. CDR3 sequence: CASSPDSANYGYTF. In nucleotides, the CDR3 is TGTGCCAGCAGCCCAGATTCGGCGAACTATGGCTACACCTTC.

The rearrangement uses TRBV9 and TRBJ2-1; 7 positions agree with TRBD2. This CDR3 has 18 amino acids. Germline lookup yields CDR1 SGDLS and CDR2 YYNGEE. With V trimmed by 6 bases and J by 0 bases, 15 bases remained unmatched. The CDR3 coding sequence is TGTGCCAGCACCCCCGGGGACTATACAAGGAGCTCCTACAATGAGCAGTTCTTC. Translation: CASTPGDYTRSSYNEQFF.

This clonotype occurred many times. The chain uses TRBV5-5 and TRBJ2-1, with a tentative D call TRBD1 (5 bases). Deletions cut 2 bases from V and 2 bases from J, with 8 bases between. CDR1 SGHKS and CDR2 YYEKEE come from the germline V gene (reference sequence). This CDR3 spans 14 amino acids. In nucleotides, the CDR3 is TGTGCCAGCAGCTTCCTGGGGCCCTACAATGAGCAGTTCTTC. This encodes CASSFLGPYNEQFF.

In its sample, this clonotype was seen many times. J is TRBJ2-5 and V is TRBV28, with no clear D. Trimming removed 0 bases at V and 2 bases at J, with 4 bases between. From germline, CDR1 is MDHEN and CDR2 SYDVKM. The CDR3 spans 13 residues. The CDR3, as DNA: TGTGCCAGCAGTTTATGGACACAAGAGACCCAGTACTTC. It translates to CASSLWTQETQYF.

This clonotype was seen repeatedly, ten times or more. V usage is TRBV7-8 and J usage is TRBJ2-5, with D hard to call. The CDR3 is made up of 14 amino acids. Between the trimmed V and J ends, which lost 3 bases and 1 base, there was a span of 9 bases. Germline CDR1 and CDR2: SGHVS and FQNEAQ. CDR3 DNA: TGTGCCAGCAGCTTTCCTCTCAGCCAAGAGACCCAGTACTTC. Amino acids: CASSFPLSQETQYF.

This clonotype was detected only a few times. The J gene is TRBJ1-6, the V gene TRBV15; unclear D gene. Trimming removed 0 bases at V and 9 bases at J, with 12 bases between. The CDR3 is made up of 15 amino acids. Germline CDR1 and CDR2: LNHNV and YYDKDF (reference sequence). The chain's CDR3 is CATSRDPVNSSPLHF. The CDR3 nucleotides read TGTGCCACCAGCAGAGATCCGGTGAACTCTTCACCCCTCCACTTT.

This clonotype was seen ten or more times. The chain recombines TRBV4-1 with TRBJ2-1; D is undetermined. CDR1 and CDR2 (germline): MGHRA, YSYEKL. The V and J ends lost 0 bases and 8 bases respectively, with 14 bases between them. CDR3 size: 15 residues. The CDR3 reads CASSQEHVAWDEQFF. The CDR3 DNA follows: TGCGCCAGCAGCCAAGAACATGTAGCTTGGGATGAGCAGTTCTTC.

This clonotype was counted ten times or more. V is TRBV3-1 and J is TRBJ2-4, with D perhaps matching TRBD1 (5 bases). In germline, CDR1 is LGHDT, CDR2 YNNKEL (reference sequence). The V and J ends lost 1 base and 13 bases respectively, with 14 bases between them. There are 13 residues in the CDR3. In nucleotides, the CDR3 is TGTGCCAGCAGCCAAGTTCCAGGGCAGGTACAGTACTTC. Translated, it gives CASSQVPGQVQYF.